This TCR beta chain was captured in a study of CD4 T cells in relation to SARS-CoV-2 and coronaviruses. Study results and limitations: No donor gave both pre-pandemic and post-infection samples.

Germline-derived CDR1 and CDR2 are SEHNR and FQNEAQ (reference sequence). V lost 2 bases to trimming and J lost 0 bases, with 1 base between them. CDR3 size: 12 residues. This clone was counted a few times. Its matching antigen is unknown. TCRdb's table, derived via immunoSEQ multiplex PCR, lists solely in-frame clones and lacks some. The sample comprises tens of thousands of clones, 76% of which are singletons, and 16% rests with the top ten. Before the COVID-19 pandemic, during about 2011-2019, CD4+ T cells were taken from unexposed donors. CD4+ T cells were isolated from the cells after about ten days of culture.

The chain joins TRBV7-9 to TRBJ1-1; D gene ambiguous. Sequences were obtained from CD4+ T cells from PBMCs, cultured in vitro. The sequence was obtained from a human donor in good health. CDR3 protein: CASSLLNTEAFF. Here the CDR3 DNA reads TGTGCCAGCAGCTTACTGAACACTGAAGCTTTCTTT.